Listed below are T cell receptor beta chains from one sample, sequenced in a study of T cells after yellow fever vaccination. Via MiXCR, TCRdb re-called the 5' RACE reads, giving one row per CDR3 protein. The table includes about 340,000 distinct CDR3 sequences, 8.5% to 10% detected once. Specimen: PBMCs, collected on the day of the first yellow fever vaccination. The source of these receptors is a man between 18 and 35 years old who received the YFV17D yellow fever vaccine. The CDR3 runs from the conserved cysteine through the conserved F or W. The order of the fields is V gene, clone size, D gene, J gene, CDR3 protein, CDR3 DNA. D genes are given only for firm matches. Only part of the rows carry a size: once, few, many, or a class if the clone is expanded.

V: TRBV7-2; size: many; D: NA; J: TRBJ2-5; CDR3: CASSLGDPRETQYF; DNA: TGTGCCAGCAGCTTGGGGGACCCCCGGGAGACCCAGTACTTC
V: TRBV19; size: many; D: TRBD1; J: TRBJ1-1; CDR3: CASSMTGYEAFF; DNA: TGTGCCAGTAGTATGACAGGGTACGAAGCTTTCTTT
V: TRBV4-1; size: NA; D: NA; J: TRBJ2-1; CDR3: CASSPLPPATVRNEQFF; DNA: TGCGCCAGCAGCCCCCTCCCGCCGGCGACGGTAAGGAATGAGCAGTTCTTC
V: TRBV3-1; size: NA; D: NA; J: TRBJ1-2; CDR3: CATRQETFPYGYTF; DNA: TGTGCCACCAGACAGGAGACCTTCCCCTATGGCTACACCTTC
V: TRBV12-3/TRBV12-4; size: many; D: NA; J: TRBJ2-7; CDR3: CASKQASPEQYF; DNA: TGTGCCAGCAAACAGGCTTCCCCCGAGCAGTACTTC
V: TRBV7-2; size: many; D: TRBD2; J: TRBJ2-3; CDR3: CASSLGSGGVTDTQYF; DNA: TGTGCCAGCAGCTTAGGAAGCGGGGGGGTCACAGATACGCAGTATTTT
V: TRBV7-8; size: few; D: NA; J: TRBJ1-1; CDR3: CASRMYKNTEAFF; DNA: TGTGCCAGCAGGATGTACAAGAACACTGAAGCTTTCTTT
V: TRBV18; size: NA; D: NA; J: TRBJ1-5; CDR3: CASSPTPYSGDHQPQHF; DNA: TGTGCCAGCTCACCCACCCCTTACAGTGGGGACCATCAGCCCCAGCATTTT
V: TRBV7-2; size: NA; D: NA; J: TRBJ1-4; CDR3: CASSFRGREKLFF; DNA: TGTGCCAGCAGCTTCAGGGGACGAGAAAAACTGTTTTTT
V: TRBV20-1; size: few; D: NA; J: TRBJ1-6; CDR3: CSAREPRARAPLHF; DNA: TGCAGTGCTAGAGAGCCAAGAGCTAGGGCACCCCTCCACTTT
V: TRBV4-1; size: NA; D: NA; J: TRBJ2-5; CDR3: CASSRELVGTQYF; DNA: TGCGCCAGCAGCCGAGAACTTGTCGGGACCCAGTACTTC
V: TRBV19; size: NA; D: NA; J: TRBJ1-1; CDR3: CASEGGSTEAFF; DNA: TGTGCCAGCGAGGGGGGATCCACTGAAGCTTTCTTT
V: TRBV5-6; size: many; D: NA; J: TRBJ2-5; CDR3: CASGDGGRETQYF; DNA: TGTGCCAGCGGAGACGGGGGAAGGGAGACCCAGTACTTC
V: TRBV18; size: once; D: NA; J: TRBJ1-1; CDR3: CASSRATGIGTEAFF; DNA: TGTGCCAGCTCACGCGCCACAGGGATTGGCACTGAAGCTTTCTTT
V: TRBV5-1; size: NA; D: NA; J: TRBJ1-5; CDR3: CASSLEGINQPQHF; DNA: TGCGCCAGCAGCTTGGAAGGCATAAATCAGCCCCAGCATTTT
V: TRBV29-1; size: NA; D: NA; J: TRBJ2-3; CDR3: CSVGEGVGDTQYF; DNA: TGCAGCGTTGGCGAAGGGGTCGGAGATACGCAGTATTTT